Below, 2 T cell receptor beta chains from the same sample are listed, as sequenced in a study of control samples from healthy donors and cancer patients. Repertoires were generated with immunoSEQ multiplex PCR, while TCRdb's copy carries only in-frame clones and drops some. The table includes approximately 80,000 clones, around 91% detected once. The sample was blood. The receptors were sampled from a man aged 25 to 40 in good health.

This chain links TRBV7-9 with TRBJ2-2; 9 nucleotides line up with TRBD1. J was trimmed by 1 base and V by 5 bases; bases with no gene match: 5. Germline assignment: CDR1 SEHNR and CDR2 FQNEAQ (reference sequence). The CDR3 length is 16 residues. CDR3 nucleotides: TGTGCCAGCAGCGCTCACAGGGGGCGGAACACCGGGGAGCTGTTTTTT. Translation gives CASSAHRGRNTGELFF.

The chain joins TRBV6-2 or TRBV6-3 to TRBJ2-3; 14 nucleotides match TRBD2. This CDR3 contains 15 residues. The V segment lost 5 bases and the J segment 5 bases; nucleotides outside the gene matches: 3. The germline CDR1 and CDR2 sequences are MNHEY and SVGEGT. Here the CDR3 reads CASSRTSGGIDTQYF. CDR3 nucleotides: TGTGCCAGCAGTCGGACTAGCGGGGGGATAGATACGCAGTATTTT.